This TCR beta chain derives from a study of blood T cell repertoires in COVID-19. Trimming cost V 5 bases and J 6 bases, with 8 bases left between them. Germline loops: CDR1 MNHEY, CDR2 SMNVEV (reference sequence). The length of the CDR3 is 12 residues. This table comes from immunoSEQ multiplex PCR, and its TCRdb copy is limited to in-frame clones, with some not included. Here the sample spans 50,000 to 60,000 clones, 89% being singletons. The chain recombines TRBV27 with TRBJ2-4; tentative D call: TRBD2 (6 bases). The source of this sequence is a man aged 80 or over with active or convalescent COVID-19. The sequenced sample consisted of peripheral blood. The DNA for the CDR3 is TGTGCCAGCAGTGGAGGGCGAAACATTCAGTACTTC. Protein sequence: CASSGGRNIQYF.